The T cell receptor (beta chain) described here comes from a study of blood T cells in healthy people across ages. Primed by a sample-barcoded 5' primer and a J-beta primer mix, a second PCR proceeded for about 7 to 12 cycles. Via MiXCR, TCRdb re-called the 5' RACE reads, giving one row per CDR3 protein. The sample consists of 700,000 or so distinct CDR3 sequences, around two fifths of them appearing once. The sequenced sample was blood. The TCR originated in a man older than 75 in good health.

For the CDR3, the DNA is TGTGCCAGCAGCTTAGTGCTGGCTGAAGCTTTCTTT. It yields the protein CASSLVLAEAFF. V is TRBV7-8 and J is TRBJ1-1; D is uncertain. Trimming pared 1 base from V and 6 bases from J, leaving 6 bases between. Looked up from germline, CDR1 is SGHVS and CDR2 is FQNEAQ. The CDR3 contains 12 residues.